This T cell receptor beta chain came from a study of blood T cell repertoires in COVID-19. Study background: Some COVID-19 samples were acute and others convalescent; all came from the United States, Italy and Spain. Sources were T cells, B-cell-depleted T cells, or PBMCs; the material itself was cDNA or gDNA.

Germline values: CDR1 SGDLS, CDR2 YYNGEE. The trim removed 4 bases at V and 6 bases at J, leaving 6 bases unmatched. CDR3 length: 14 residues. Original methodology: Amplified reference gene primers provided the basis for estimating nucleated cell counts. The assay was immunoSEQ multiplex PCR, and TCRdb's table has in-frame clones only and misses some. For V, J and clone size, that table is used; D and trimming come from the DNA. This table has 90,000 to 120,000 clones, about 80% appearing once. The sequenced material came from peripheral blood. The gene calls are TRBV9 and TRBJ1-1, with TRBD1 matching 10 bases. The TCR comes from a man in his 70s with acute or convalescent COVID-19. This chain's CDR3 is CASSPGDRGSEAFF. The CDR3 DNA is TGTGCCAGCAGCCCGGGGGACAGGGGCTCTGAAGCTTTCTTT.